Below, one T cell receptor (beta chain) is given with its context. The table came from immunoSEQ multiplex PCR; TCRdb's copy has only in-frame clones and leaves some out. The sample's table shows roughly 190,000 clones. This specimen comes from a study of control samples from healthy donors and cancer patients. There are 14 residues in the CDR3. With 6 bases removed from V and 5 bases from J, the gap between germline ends came to 16 bases. Germline assignment: CDR1 SGHAT and CDR2 FQNNGV. Sequenced material: blood. The TCR sequence derives from a woman in her twenties or thirties in good health. This chain links TRBV11-2 with TRBJ1-1, with D possibly TRBD1 on 6 matching bases. Here the CDR3 DNA reads TGTGCCAGCAGATGGGCCCAGGGGAAGACTGAAGCTTTCTTT. This translates into CASRWAQGKTEAFF.